This TCR beta chain was sequenced for a study of CD8 T cells in ankylosing spondylitis. Study-level findings and limits: Within peripheral blood, clones linked to disease were CD8+ and relatively rare. Reports say disease-linked clones showed up significantly more in matched ankylosing spondylitis synovial fluid.

This clonotype showed up just a few times. Its antigen is not known. With molecular barcodes, quantitative 5'-RACE was used to make the TCR beta libraries. TCRdb re-called the 5' RACE reads through MiXCR, storing one row per CDR3 protein. Of 50,000 to 70,000 distinct CDR3 sequences in the sample, 6% to 8% were seen once. Germline V lookup: CDR1 SGHDT, CDR2 YYEEEE. The V segment lost 4 bases and the J segment 3 bases; nucleotides outside the gene matches: 5. The CDR3 covers 16 residues. The origin of this receptor is a male donor with ankylosing spondylitis. The sequenced sample consisted of synovial fluid, either unsorted or a sorted T cell fraction (not recorded which). The V and J genes are TRBV5-6 and TRBJ2-2; 11 bases agree with TRBD2. The CDR3 sequence: CASSPLAGGDTGELFF. Written as DNA, the CDR3 is TGTGCCAGCAGCCCCCTAGCGGGAGGCGACACCGGGGAGCTGTTTTTT.